Listed below are T cell receptor beta chains from one sample, sequenced in a study of preoperative IRX-2 immunotherapy in early breast cancer. Only in-frame clones appear in the TCRdb table, and some are missing; sequencing was by immunoSEQ multiplex PCR. The sample consists of 35,000 to 40,000 clones, approximately 85% of them appearing once. The sample here was lymph node tissue, taken after IRX-2 immunotherapy. These receptors originate from a human donor with breast cancer. Both conserved end residues are part of each CDR3. A D gene is named only where the DNA matches it firmly. Clone size is shown for a subset of rows, as once, few, many or a class of expanded clone.

size,J,D,V,CDR3,DNA
.,TRBJ1-1,.,TRBV23-1,CASSRGQNTEAFF,TGCGCCAGCAGCCGGGGTCAGAACACTGAAGCTTTCTTT
.,TRBJ2-5,TRBD2,TRBV28,CASSLSGGAWTQYF,TGTGCCAGCAGCCTTAGCGGGGGGGCTTGGACCCAGTACTTC
.,TRBJ2-5,.,TRBV29-1,CSVVRKNQETQYF,TGCAGCGTTGTTAGAAAAAACCAAGAGACCCAGTACTTC
.,TRBJ1-2,.,TRBV29-1,CSVESFVQGPYGYTF,TGCAGCGTTGAGTCTTTCGTGCAGGGACCCTATGGCTACACCTTC
.,TRBJ2-2,.,TRBV6-8,CASTGGDTGELFF,TGTGCCAGCACAGGGGGGGACACCGGGGAGCTGTTTTTT
few,TRBJ2-7,.,TRBV6-8,CASSDRDRYYEQYF,TGTGCCAGCAGCGACCGGGACCGTTACTACGAGCAGTACTTC
.,TRBJ2-6,.,TRBV6-8,CASSDQPTTVSDVLTF,TGTGCCAGCAGTGACCAGCCTACGACAGTTTCGGACGTCCTGACTTTC
.,TRBJ2-3,.,TRBV27,CASKSLMWRGGTDTQYF,TGTGCCAGCAAAAGTTTAATGTGGCGGGGCGGCACAGATACGCAGTATTTT
.,TRBJ2-5,TRBD2,TRBV2,CASRSRTSGLRETQYF,TGTGCCAGCAGGAGCAGGACTAGCGGGCTAAGAGAGACCCAGTACTTC
few,TRBJ1-5,.,TRBV11-3,CASSLGRYSNQPQHF,TGTGCCAGCAGCTTAGGCAGGTATAGCAATCAGCCCCAGCATTTT
.,TRBJ2-3,.,TRBV5-8,CASSPGGTDTQYF,TGTGCCAGCAGCCCCGGGGGAACAGATACGCAGTATTTT
.,TRBJ1-5,.,TRBV28,CASSQINQPQHF,TGTGCCAGCAGTCAAATCAATCAGCCCCAGCATTTT
.,TRBJ2-1,.,TRBV4-1,CASSQGQSSYNEQFF,TGCGCCAGCAGCCAAGGGCAGAGCTCCTACAATGAGCAGTTCTTC
once,TRBJ1-6,.,TRBV11-3,CASSPGSVTYNSPLHF,TGTGCCAGCAGCCCCGGTTCCGTGACCTATAATTCACCCCTCCACTTT
.,TRBJ1-4,TRBD1,TRBV2,CASNRGTNEKLFF,TGTGCCAGCAACAGGGGGACTAATGAAAAACTGTTTTTT
.,TRBJ2-1,TRBD1,TRBV11-3,CASKLGQTYNEQFF,TGTGCCAGCAAACTGGGACAGACCTACAATGAGCAGTTCTTC
.,TRBJ1-6,TRBD1,TRBV5-1,CASSLLGGSNSPLHF,TGCGCCAGCAGCTTATTAGGGGGCTCTAATTCACCCCTCCACTTT
few,TRBJ1-1,.,TRBV28,CASNEMNTEAFF,TGTGCCAGCAACGAGATGAACACTGAAGCTTTCTTT